These T cell receptor beta chains were read from a single sample in a study of blood T cells in healthy people across ages. TCRdb re-called the 5' RACE reads with MiXCR, one entry per CDR3 protein. The sample lists approximately 790,000 distinct CDR3 sequences, about 59% seen once, with around a quarter in the top ten. Source material: blood. The source of these receptors is a young man in good health. CDR3s include the opening cysteine and the closing phenylalanine or tryptophan. Each record gives: V gene, J gene, D gene, clone size, CDR3 DNA, CDR3 protein. D genes are given only for firm matches. Not every row has a clone size; where given, it reads once, few, many or a size class.

>TRBV28|TRBJ2-6|-|-
TGTGCCAGCAGCCCCAAACCCGGACACGAGTTAAGCTCTGGGGCCAACGTCCTGACTTTC
CASSPKPGHELSSGANVLTF
>TRBV15|TRBJ2-3|-|-
TGTGCCACCAGCAGATCCCGTGGGGGACCCACAGATACGCAGTATTTT
CATSRSRGGPTDTQYF
>TRBV15|TRBJ2-3|-|-
TGTGCCACCGCTCCGGGATTCGGCCAAGATACGCAGTATTTT
CATAPGFGQDTQYF
>TRBV25-1|TRBJ2-1|TRBD1|-
TGTGCCAGCAGTGAATACCCTCAGGGGGCCGACAATGAGCAGTTCTTC
CASSEYPQGADNEQFF
>TRBV20-1|TRBJ2-7|TRBD2|-
TGCAGTGCAACTAGCGGCAGCTCCTACGAGCAGTACTTC
CSATSGSSYEQYF
>TRBV29-1|TRBJ2-3|-|-
TGCAGCGTTGCGGGGGCCAGCACAGATACGCAGTATTTT
CSVAGASTDTQYF
>TRBV7-9|TRBJ2-7|TRBD1|-
TGTGCCAGCAGCTTAGCGGACAGGCAGCTGCGCGAGCAGTACTTC
CASSLADRQLREQYF
>TRBV7-2|TRBJ2-7|TRBD1|-
TGTGCCAGCAGCAGCGGACAGGAGGACTACGAGCAGTACTTC
CASSSGQEDYEQYF
>TRBV9|TRBJ1-1|-|-
TGTGCCAGCAGCGTAAGGGGGGCCGCTGAAGCTTTCTTT
CASSVRGAAEAFF
>TRBV10-3|TRBJ2-1|TRBD2|once
TGTGCCATCAGGCGGACTAGCGGGAGTAATGAGCAGTTCTTC
CAIRRTSGSNEQFF
>TRBV12-3/TRBV12-4|TRBJ1-6|TRBD1|-
TGTGCCAGCAGTTTAAGGACAGGGACGAATTCACCCCTCCACTTT
CASSLRTGTNSPLHF
>TRBV30|TRBJ1-2|-|-
TGTGCCTGGAGGGGGATTGGGGTGAATGGCTACACCTTC
CAWRGIGVNGYTF
>TRBV7-6|TRBJ2-2|-|-
TGTGCCAGCAGCTTGAGTGGGCAGTCAGGGACCGGGGAGCTGTTTTTT
CASSLSGQSGTGELFF
>TRBV20-1|TRBJ2-3|TRBD2|many
TGCAGTGCTCAGACTAGCGGGGGGCCACTGGGCACAGATACGCAGTATTTT
CSAQTSGGPLGTDTQYF
>TRBV12-3/TRBV12-4|TRBJ1-2|-|-
TGTGCCAGCAGTAAACCGGGGGAAGGAACTTATGGCTACACCTTC
CASSKPGEGTYGYTF
>TRBV15|TRBJ1-2|-|-
TGTGCCACCAGCAGAGATGGGGGGAGGACCTATGGCTACACCTTC
CATSRDGGRTYGYTF
>TRBV4-2|TRBJ1-6|-|-
TGTGCCAGCAGCCAAGATACGTATTCACCCCTCCACTTT
CASSQDTYSPLHF
>TRBV6-2/TRBV6-3|TRBJ2-7|-|-
TGTGCCAGCAGTGGACCTGCAATACAGGGTTACAATGAGCAGTACTTC
CASSGPAIQGYNEQYF